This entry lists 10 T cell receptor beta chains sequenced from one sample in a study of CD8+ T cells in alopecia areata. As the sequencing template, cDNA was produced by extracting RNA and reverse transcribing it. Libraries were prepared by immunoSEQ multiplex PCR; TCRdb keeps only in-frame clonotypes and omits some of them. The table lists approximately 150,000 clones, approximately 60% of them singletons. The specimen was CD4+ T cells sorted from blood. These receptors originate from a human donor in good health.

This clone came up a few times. This CDR3 reads CASSAPKNTGELFF. The CDR3 DNA reads as TGTGCCAGCAGTGCTCCAAAGAACACCGGGGAGCTGTTTTTT. The chain is built from TRBV25-1 and TRBJ2-2; D is unresolved. V dropped 4 bases and J dropped 1 base, with 7 bases sitting between them. CDR1 and CDR2 from the germline V gene are MGHDK and SYGVNS. The CDR3 contains 14 residues. Complete variable domain (other parts from reference TRBV25-1 and TRBJ2-2): EADIYQTPRYLVIGTGKKITLECSQTMGHDKMYWYQQDPGMELHLIHYSYGVNSTEKGDLSSESTVSRIRTEHFPLTLESARPSHTSQYLCASSAPKNTGELFFGEGSRLTVL.

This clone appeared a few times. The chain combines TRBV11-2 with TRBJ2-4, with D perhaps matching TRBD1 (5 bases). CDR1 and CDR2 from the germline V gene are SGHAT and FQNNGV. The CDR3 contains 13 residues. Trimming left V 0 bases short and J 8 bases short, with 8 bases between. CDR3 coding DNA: TGTGCCAGCAGCTTAGACAGGGTTGACATTCAGTACTTC. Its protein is CASSLDRVDIQYF.

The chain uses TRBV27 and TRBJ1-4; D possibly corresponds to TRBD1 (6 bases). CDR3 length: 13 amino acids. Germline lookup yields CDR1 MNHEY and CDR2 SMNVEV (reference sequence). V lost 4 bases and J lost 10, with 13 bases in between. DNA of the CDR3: TGTGCCAGCAGTTCTACAGGGAGGGGAAAACTGTTTTTT. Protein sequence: CASSSTGRGKLFF.

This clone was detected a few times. The CDR3 DNA is TGTGCCAGCAGCTTTGAGAGCTTCTCGGAAAAACTGTTTTTT. It yields the protein CASSFESFSEKLFF. The chain joins TRBV11-2 to TRBJ1-4; D gene uncertain. CDR1 and CDR2 from the germline V gene are SGHAT and FQNNGV. The germline V and J ends were trimmed by 3 bases and 8 bases, with 13 bases remaining between them. The CDR3 totals 14 residues.

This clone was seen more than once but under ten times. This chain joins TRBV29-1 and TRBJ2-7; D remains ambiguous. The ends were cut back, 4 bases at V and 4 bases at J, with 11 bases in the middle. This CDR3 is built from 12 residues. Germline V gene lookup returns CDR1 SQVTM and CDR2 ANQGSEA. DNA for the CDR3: TGCAGCGTTGTCTTCGGTTCGTACGAGCAGTACTTC. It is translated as CSVVFGSYEQYF.

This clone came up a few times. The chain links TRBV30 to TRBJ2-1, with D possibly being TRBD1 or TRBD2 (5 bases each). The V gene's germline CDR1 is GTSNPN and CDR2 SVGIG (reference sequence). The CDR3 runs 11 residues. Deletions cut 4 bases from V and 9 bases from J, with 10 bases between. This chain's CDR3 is CAWTRGSEQFF. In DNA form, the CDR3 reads TGTGCCTGGACGAGGGGTAGTGAGCAGTTCTTC.

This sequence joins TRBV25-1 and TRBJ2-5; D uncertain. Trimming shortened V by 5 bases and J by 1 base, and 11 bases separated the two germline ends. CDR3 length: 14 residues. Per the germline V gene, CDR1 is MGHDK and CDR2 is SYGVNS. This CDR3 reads CASSRAGAQETQYF. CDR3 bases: TGTGCCAGCAGTAGGGCAGGAGCCCAAGAGACCCAGTACTTC. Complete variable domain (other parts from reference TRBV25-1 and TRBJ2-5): EADIYQTPRYLVIGTGKKITLECSQTMGHDKMYWYQQDPGMELHLIHYSYGVNSTEKGDLSSESTVSRIRTEHFPLTLESARPSHTSQYLCASSRAGAQETQYFGPGTRLLVL.

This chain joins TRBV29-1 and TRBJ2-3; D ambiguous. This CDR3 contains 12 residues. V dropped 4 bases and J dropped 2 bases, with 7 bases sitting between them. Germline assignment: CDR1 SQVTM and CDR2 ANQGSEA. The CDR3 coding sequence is TGCAGCGTTGTGAGGATCACAGATACGCAGTATTTT. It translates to CSVVRITDTQYF.

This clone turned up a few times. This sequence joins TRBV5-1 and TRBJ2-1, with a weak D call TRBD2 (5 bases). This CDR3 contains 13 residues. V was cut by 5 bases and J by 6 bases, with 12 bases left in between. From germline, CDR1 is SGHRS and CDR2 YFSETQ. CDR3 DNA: TGCGCCAGCAGGCTAGCCCCCCTCAATGAGCAGTTCTTC. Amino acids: CASRLAPLNEQFF.

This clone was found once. The chain's CDR3 is CASSLARKANEQFF. CDR3 coding DNA: TGCGCCAGCAGCTTGGCCCGCAAGGCTAATGAGCAGTTCTTC. The V gene is TRBV5-1, the J gene TRBJ2-1; D is undetermined. Trimming shortened V by 0 bases and J by 7 bases, and 11 bases separated the two germline ends. There are 14 residues in the CDR3. The germline V gene has CDR1 SGHRS and CDR2 YFSETQ.